Sequencing of this T cell receptor (beta chain) was carried out in a study of blood T cell repertoires in COVID-19. Across the study: T cells, B-cell-depleted T cells, or PBMCs supplied cDNA or gDNA.

CDR1 SEHNR and CDR2 FQNEAQ come from the germline V gene (reference sequence). V lost 4 bases, J lost 0 bases, and 12 bases lay in between. The CDR3 is 16 residues long. Here immunoSEQ multiplex PCR was the method, and the copy in TCRdb shows in-frame clones only, minus some. This repertoire shows around 100,000 clones, about 82% found once; its top ten account for under 15%. The chain links TRBV7-9 to TRBJ2-2; a weak D match, TRBD1 (6 bases). The sequenced material came from peripheral blood. The sequence was collected from a man aged 50 to 59 with active or convalescent COVID-19. This CDR3 is CASSSDRTANTGELFF. The DNA of the CDR3 is TGTGCCAGCAGCTCCGATCGGACAGCGAACACCGGGGAGCTGTTTTTT.